These T cell receptor beta chains were read from a single sample in a study of T cell repertoires in cytomegalovirus infection. Their cognate antigens are unknown. MiXCR was run by TCRdb on the reads, yielding one entry per CDR3 protein. The repertoire has 200,000 to 250,000 distinct CDR3 sequences, around 40% of them found once; the top ten carry roughly three fifths. The material sequenced was CD8+ T cells from cultured PBMCs, taken from culture after CMV antigen stimulation. These TCRs come from a human donor in good health (CMV status not recorded). Some clones in this sample may be carry-over from other donors' samples. Each CDR3 is given with its conserved first and last residue. Fields, in order: D gene, J gene, V gene, clone size, CDR3 length, CDR3 protein, CDR3 DNA. D genes are given only for firm matches. Clone size, where shown, is once, few, many, or a class for clones that have expanded.

.	TRBJ2-7	TRBV7-3	.	15	CASSLGRGGNYEQYF	TGTGCCAGCAGCTTAGGCAGGGGGGGAAACTACGAGCAGTACTTC
.	TRBJ2-7	TRBV27	.	13	CASSLSVAYEQYF	TGTGCCAGCAGTTTATCGGTGGCTTACGAGCAGTACTTC
.	TRBJ2-2	TRBV7-9	.	16	CASSFPATTNTGELFF	TGTGCCAGCAGCTTCCCAGCGACAACGAACACCGGGGAGCTGTTTTTT
TRBD1	TRBJ2-3	TRBV7-9	many	17	CASSLASDGQGADTQYF	TGTGCCAGCAGCTTAGCGTCAGACGGACAGGGTGCAGATACGCAGTATTTT
TRBD1	TRBJ1-1	TRBV7-3	.	16	CASSADRGLLNTEAFF	TGTGCCAGCAGCGCGGACAGGGGGCTACTGAACACTGAAGCTTTCTTT
.	TRBJ2-3	TRBV10-3	.	16	CAISGPWGESTDTQYF	TGTGCCATCAGTGGGCCCTGGGGAGAAAGCACAGATACGCAGTATTTT
TRBD1	TRBJ2-7	TRBV7-9	.	14	CASSSGTDPYEQYF	TGTGCCAGCAGCTCCGGGACAGATCCCTACGAGCAGTACTTC
.	TRBJ2-1	TRBV4-1	few	13	CASSQLEFNEQFF	TGCGCCAGCAGCCAACTAGAATTCAATGAGCAGTTCTTC
.	TRBJ1-2	TRBV4-1	once	17	CASSQALSTSGYYGYTF	TGCGCCAGCAGCCAAGCTCTATCAACCTCAGGGTACTATGGCTACACCTTC
.	TRBJ2-1	TRBV30	.	13	CAWSVVRGNEQFF	TGTGCCTGGAGTGTGGTCAGGGGCAATGAGCAGTTCTTC
TRBD2	TRBJ2-1	TRBV7-2	few	14	CASSEDGFSGGGFF	TGTGCCAGCAGCGAAGATGGGTTTTCGGGAGGAGGGTTCTTC
.	TRBJ2-6	TRBV7-3	.	17	CASSSRLDDSGANVLTF	TGTGCCAGCAGCTCCCGATTGGACGATAGTGGGGCCAACGTCCTGACTTTC
.	TRBJ2-7	TRBV12-3/TRBV12-4	.	14	CASSVAEGAYEQYF	TGTGCCAGCAGTGTGGCGGAGGGAGCGTACGAGCAGTACTTC
.	TRBJ2-7	TRBV27	.	15	CASTRAELSSYEQYF	TGTGCCAGCACCCGGGCGGAGCTAAGCTCCTACGAGCAGTACTTC
TRBD2	TRBJ2-1	TRBV27	.	16	CASSARAAGGIDEQFF	TGTGCCAGCAGTGCCCGAGCAGCGGGAGGAATCGATGAGCAGTTCTTC
.	TRBJ2-7	TRBV7-6	.	14	CASTPWTQSSEQYF	TGTGCCAGCACTCCGTGGACTCAATCCAGCGAGCAGTACTTC
TRBD1	TRBJ2-7	TRBV11-2	.	16	CASSLGDRGRQIEQYF	TGTGCCAGCAGCCTAGGGGACAGGGGGCGACAGATCGAGCAGTACTTC
.	TRBJ1-5	TRBV27	few	14	CASSLSSSGQPQHF	TGTGCCAGCAGCCTAAGTTCTTCAGGCCAGCCCCAGCATTTT
TRBD1	TRBJ2-7	TRBV27	.	14	CASSLLQGAGEQYF	TGTGCCAGCAGTTTATTACAGGGGGCGGGAGAGCAGTACTTC
.	TRBJ1-1	TRBV7-8	many	12	CASSLVVAEAFF	TGTGCCAGCAGCTTAGTGGTGGCTGAAGCTTTCTTT
TRBD2	TRBJ2-2	TRBV5-1	.	15	CASSLEVAGAGELFF	TGCGCCAGCAGCTTGGAAGTAGCGGGCGCCGGGGAGCTGTTTTTT
.	TRBJ2-1	TRBV7-2	medium-sized	14	CASSFYGSYNEQFF	TGTGCCAGCAGCTTCTACGGTTCCTACAATGAGCAGTTCTTC
.	TRBJ2-7	TRBV27	.	15	CASSLRGSTTYEQYF	TGTGCCAGCAGTTTAAGGGGCTCCACTACCTACGAGCAGTACTTC
.	TRBJ1-1	TRBV6-1	.	13	CASSESTNTEAFF	TGTGCCAGCAGTGAAAGTACGAACACTGAAGCTTTCTTT
.	TRBJ2-1	TRBV12-3/TRBV12-4	.	14	CASRLASSYNEQFF	TGTGCCAGCAGGCTAGCGAGCTCCTACAATGAGCAGTTCTTC